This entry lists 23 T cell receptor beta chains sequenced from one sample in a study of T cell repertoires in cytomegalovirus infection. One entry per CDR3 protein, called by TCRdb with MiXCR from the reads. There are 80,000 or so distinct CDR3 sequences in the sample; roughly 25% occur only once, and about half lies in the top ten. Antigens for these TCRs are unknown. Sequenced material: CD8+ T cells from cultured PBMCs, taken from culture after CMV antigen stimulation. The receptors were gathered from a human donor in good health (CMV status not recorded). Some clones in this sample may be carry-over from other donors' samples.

The CDR3 reads CASSVGGGLPDNEQFF. In nucleotides, the CDR3 is TGTGCCAGCAGCGTAGGGGGCGGGCTACCAGACAATGAGCAGTTCTTC. The rearrangement links TRBV9 to TRBJ2-1; D may match TRBD1 or TRBD2 (5 bases each). V was trimmed by 0 bases and J by 5 bases, leaving 15 bases between them. Germline V lookup: CDR1 SGDLS, CDR2 YYNGEE. The CDR3 runs to 16 residues.

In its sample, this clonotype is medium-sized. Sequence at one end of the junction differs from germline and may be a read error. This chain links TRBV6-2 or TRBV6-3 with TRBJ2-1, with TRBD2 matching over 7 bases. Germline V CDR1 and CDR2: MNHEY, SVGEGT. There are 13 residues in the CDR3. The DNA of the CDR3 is TGTGCCAGCAGTTCCCTTTCGCGGGAGTATCAGCCCTTC. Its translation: CASSSLSREYQPF.

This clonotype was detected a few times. CDR3 coding DNA: TGTGCCAGCAGCCCAGGACCCCTGGAGCAGTACTTC. Protein sequence: CASSPGPLEQYF. This sequence joins TRBV7-9 and TRBJ2-7; D not certain. The germline V gene encodes CDR1 SEHNR and CDR2 FQNEAQ (reference sequence). V was cut by 5 bases and J by 7 bases, with 12 bases left in between. The CDR3 is 12 amino acids.

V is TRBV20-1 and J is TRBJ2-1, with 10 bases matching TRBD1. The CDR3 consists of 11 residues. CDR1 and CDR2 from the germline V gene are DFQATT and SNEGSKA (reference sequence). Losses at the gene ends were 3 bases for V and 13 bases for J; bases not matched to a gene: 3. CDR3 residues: CSASRDRGQFF. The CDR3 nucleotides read TGCAGTGCTAGCCGGGACAGGGGCCAGTTCTTC.

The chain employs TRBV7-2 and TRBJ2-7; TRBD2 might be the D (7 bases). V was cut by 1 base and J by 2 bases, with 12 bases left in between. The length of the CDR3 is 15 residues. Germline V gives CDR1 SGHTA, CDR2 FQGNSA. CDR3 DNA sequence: TGTGCCAGCAGCTTAGGAGGGGGGGCCGCCTACGAGCAGTACTTC. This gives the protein CASSLGGGAAYEQYF.

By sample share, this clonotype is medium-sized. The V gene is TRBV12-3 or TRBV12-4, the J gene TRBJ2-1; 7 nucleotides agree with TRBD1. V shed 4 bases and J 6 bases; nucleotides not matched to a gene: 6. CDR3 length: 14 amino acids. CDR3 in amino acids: CASSSSGTANEQFF. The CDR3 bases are TGTGCCAGCAGTTCGAGTGGGACAGCCAATGAGCAGTTCTTC.

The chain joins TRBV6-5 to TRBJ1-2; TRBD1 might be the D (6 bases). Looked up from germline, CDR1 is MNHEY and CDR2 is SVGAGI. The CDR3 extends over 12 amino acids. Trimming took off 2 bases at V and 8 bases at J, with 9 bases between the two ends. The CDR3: CASSYTGLGYTF. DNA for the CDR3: TGTGCCAGCAGTTACACAGGGTTAGGCTACACCTTC.

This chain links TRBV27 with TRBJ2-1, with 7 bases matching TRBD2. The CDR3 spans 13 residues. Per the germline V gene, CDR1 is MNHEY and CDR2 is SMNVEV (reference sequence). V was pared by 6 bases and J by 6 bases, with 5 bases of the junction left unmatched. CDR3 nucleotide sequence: TGTGCCAGCAGGGGACTACCTAGCAATGAGCAGTTCTTC. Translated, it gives CASRGLPSNEQFF.

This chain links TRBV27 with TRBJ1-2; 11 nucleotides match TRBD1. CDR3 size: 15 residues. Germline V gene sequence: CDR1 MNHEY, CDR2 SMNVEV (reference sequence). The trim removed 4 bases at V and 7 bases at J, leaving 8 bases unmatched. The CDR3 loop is CASSSGQGVMSGYTF. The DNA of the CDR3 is TGTGCCAGCAGTTCGGGACAGGGGGTAATGAGTGGCTACACCTTC.

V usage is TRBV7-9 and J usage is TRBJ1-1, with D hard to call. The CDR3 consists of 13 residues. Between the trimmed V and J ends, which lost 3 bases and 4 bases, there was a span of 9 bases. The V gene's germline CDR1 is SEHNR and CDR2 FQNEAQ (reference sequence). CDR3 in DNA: TGTGCCAGCAGCTTGGGGTTTGGCACTGAAGCTTTCTTT. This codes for CASSLGFGTEAFF.

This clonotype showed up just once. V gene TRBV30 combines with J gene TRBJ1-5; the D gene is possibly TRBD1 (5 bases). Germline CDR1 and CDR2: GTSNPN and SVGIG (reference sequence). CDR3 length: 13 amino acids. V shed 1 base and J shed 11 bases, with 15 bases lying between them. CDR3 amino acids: CAWSAHGGGAQHF. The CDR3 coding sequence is TGTGCCTGGAGTGCCCATGGGGGGGGGGCCCAGCATTTT.

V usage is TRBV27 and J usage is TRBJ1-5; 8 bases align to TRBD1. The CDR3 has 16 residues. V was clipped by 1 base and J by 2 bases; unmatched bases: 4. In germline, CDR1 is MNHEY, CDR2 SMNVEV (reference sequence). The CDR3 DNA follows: TGTGCCAGCAGTTTATTGTCAGGGGGCGGCAATCAGCCCCAGCATTTT. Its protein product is CASSLLSGGGNQPQHF.

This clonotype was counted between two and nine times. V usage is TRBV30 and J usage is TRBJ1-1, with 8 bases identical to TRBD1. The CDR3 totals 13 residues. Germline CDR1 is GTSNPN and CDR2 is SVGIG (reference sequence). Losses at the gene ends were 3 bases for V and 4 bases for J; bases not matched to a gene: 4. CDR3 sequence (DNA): TGTGCCTGGAGGGTACAGGGGGGCACTGAAGCTTTCTTT. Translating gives CAWRVQGGTEAFF.

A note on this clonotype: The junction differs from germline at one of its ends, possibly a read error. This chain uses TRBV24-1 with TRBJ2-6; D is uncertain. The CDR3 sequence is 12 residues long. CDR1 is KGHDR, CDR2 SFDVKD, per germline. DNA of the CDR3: TGTGCCACCAGTGCAGCCGCCAACGTCCTGGCTTTC. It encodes CATSAAANVLAF.

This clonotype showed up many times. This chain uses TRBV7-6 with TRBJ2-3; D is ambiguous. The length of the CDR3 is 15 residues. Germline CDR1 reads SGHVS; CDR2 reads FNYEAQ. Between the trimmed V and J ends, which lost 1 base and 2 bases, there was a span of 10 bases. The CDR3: CASSLELSDTDTQYF. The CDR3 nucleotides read TGTGCCAGCAGCTTAGAGTTAAGCGACACAGATACGCAGTATTTT.

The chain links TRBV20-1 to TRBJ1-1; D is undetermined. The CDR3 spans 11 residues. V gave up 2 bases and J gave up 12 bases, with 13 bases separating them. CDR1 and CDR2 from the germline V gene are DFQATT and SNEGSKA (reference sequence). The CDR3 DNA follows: TGCAGTGCTAGATTCGGCCGGGCAACTTTCTTT. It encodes CSARFGRATFF.

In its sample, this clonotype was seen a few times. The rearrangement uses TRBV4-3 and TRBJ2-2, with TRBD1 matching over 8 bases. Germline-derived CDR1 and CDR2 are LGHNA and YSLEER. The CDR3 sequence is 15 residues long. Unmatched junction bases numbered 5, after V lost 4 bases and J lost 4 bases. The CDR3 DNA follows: TGCGCCAGCAGCCCGACAGGGGCGGGCACCGGGGAGCTGTTTTTT. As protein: CASSPTGAGTGELFF.

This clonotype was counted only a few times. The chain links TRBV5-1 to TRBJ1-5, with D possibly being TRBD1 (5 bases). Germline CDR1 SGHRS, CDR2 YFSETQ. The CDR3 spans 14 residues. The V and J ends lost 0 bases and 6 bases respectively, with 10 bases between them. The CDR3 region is CASSLEAGSQPQHF. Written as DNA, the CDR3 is TGCGCCAGCAGCTTGGAAGCAGGGTCTCAGCCCCAGCATTTT.

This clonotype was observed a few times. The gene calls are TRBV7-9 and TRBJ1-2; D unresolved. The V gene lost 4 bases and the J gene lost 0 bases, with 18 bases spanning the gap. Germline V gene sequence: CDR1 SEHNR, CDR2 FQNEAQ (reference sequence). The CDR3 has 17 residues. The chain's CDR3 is CASSSRGDTFPNYGYTF. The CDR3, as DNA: TGTGCCAGCAGCTCCCGGGGTGATACCTTCCCTAACTATGGCTACACCTTC.

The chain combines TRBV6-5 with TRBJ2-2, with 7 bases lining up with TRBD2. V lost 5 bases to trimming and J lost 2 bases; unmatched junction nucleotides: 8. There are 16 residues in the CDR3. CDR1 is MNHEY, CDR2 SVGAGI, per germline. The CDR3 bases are TGTGCCAGCAGTCTCCAGGGAGGGCGTAACACCGGGGAGCTGTTTTTT. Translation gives CASSLQGGRNTGELFF.

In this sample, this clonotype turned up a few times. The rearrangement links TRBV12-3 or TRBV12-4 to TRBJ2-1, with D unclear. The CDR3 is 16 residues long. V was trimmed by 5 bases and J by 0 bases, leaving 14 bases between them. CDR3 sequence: CASSLQNPSSYNEQFF. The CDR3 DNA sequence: TGTGCCAGCAGTCTCCAAAACCCGAGCTCCTACAATGAGCAGTTCTTC.

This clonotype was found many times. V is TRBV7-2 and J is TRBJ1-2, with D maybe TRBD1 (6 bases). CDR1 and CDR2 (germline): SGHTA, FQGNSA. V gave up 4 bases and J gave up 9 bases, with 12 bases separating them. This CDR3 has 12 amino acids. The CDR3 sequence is CASSSPRGSYTF. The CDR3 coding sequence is TGTGCCAGCAGCTCCCCCAGGGGAAGCTACACCTTC.

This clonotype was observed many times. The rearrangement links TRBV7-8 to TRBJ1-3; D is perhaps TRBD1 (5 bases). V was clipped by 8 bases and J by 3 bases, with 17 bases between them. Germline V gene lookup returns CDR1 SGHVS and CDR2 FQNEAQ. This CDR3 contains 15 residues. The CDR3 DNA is TGTGCCAGCGGTAATATTGGGACTGATGGAAACACCATATATTTT. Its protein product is CASGNIGTDGNTIYF.